This TCR beta chain was documented in a study of T cells in Graves' hyperthyroidism and ophthalmopathy. This clonotype has ten or more counts. Trimming took off 1 base at V and 1 base at J, with 14 bases between the two ends. The CDR3 spans 15 residues. Germline V CDR1 and CDR2: GTSNPN, SVGIG (reference sequence). What was amplified from RNA transcripts were TCR beta CDR3 regions. With the HTBI primer set, the TCR CDR3 went through a first round of RT-PCR. TCRdb independently ran MiXCR on the multiplex PCR reads; one entry per CDR3 protein. The sample has roughly 290,000 distinct CDR3 sequences; more than 10% are singletons.

The TCR was taken from a woman in her twenties or thirties with Graves' hyperthyroidism that later progressed to Graves' ophthalmopathy. V usage is TRBV30 and J usage is TRBJ2-7; D uncertain. The material sequenced was blood. For the CDR3, the DNA is TGTGCCTGGAGTGCCGGCGGATCGAGGTCCTACGAGCAGTACTTC. This sequence encodes CAWSAGGSRSYEQYF.